This T cell receptor beta chain was recorded in a study of neoadjuvant anti-PD-1 for oral cavity cancer. Time point in this sample: after neoadjuvant nivolumab, at surgical resection. Only in-frame clones appear in the TCRdb table, and some are missing; sequencing was by immunoSEQ multiplex PCR. The profile covers 65,000 to 70,000 clones, with roughly 90% appearing a single time and 2.5% to 3.5% taken by the ten largest. The sequenced sample was PBMCs, obtained after nivolumab (anti-PD-1) treatment. The TCR sequence derives from a person between 40 and 85 years old with oral cavity squamous cell carcinoma.

The CDR3 sequence is CASRDREPLGANVLTF. The CDR3 DNA reads TGTGCCAGCCGTGACAGGGAACCTCTGGGGGCCAACGTCCTGACTTTC. The chain couples TRBV5-6 to TRBJ2-6; TRBD1 aligns across 7 bases. Germline V gene sequence: CDR1 SGHDT, CDR2 YYEEEE. Germline trimming cut 7 bases from V and 4 bases from J; bases unmatched to any gene: 11. CDR3 length: 16 residues. The full variable domain, in which reference TRBV5-6 and TRBJ2-6 provide the parts outside the CDR3, is DAGVTQSPTHLIKTRGQQVTLRCSPKSGHDTVSWYQQALGQGPQFIFQYYEEEERQRGNFPDRFSGHQFPNYSSELNVNALLLGDSALYLCASRDREPLGANVLTFGAGSRLTVL.